The rows below give T cell receptor beta chains drawn from one sample of a study of human T cells and chemical hapten exposure. TCRdb re-derived calls from the RACE reads in MiXCR, one entry per CDR3 protein. The sample has tens of thousands of distinct CDR3 sequences; 9.5% to 13% are singletons. The material sequenced was whole blood, taken in connection with sensitization to the hapten diphenylcyclopropenone (DPC). Receptor source: a woman between 50 and 59 years old with alopecia areata. Some clones in this sample may be carry-over from other donors' samples. CDR3s include the opening cysteine and the closing phenylalanine or tryptophan. Each record gives: J gene, clone size, D gene, V gene, CDR3 DNA, CDR3 protein. The D gene is left open where the match is weak. Size is omitted from some rows. Given values are once, few, many or a class for expanded clones.

J: TRBJ1-3
size: few
D: NA
V: TRBV20-1
DNA: TGCAGTGCTAGGGGAGGGCTTCAAAACACCATATATTTT
CDR3: CSARGGLQNTIYF

J: TRBJ2-4
size: few
D: NA
V: TRBV11-3
DNA: TGTGCCAGCAGCTTAGGCACCTGGGCTGGGGAGCCCAAAAACATTCAGTACTTC
CDR3: CASSLGTWAGEPKNIQYF

J: TRBJ2-1
size: NA
D: NA
V: TRBV7-2
DNA: TGTGCCAGCAGCTTAATTTCTGGACGGAAACAGTACAATGAGCAGTTCTTC
CDR3: CASSLISGRKQYNEQFF

J: TRBJ1-6
size: many
D: NA
V: TRBV7-9
DNA: TGTGCCAGCAGCTTAGAGCAGAATTCACCCCTCCACTTT
CDR3: CASSLEQNSPLHF

J: TRBJ1-3
size: few
D: TRBD1
V: TRBV7-2
DNA: TGTGCCAGCAGCACCCGTGGGACAGGCGGAAACACCATATATTTT
CDR3: CASSTRGTGGNTIYF

J: TRBJ2-3
size: few
D: NA
V: TRBV7-2
DNA: TGTGCCAGCAGCTTAGCCCCGGCGGAAGCGGTTGGGAGAGATACGCAGTATTTT
CDR3: CASSLAPAEAVGRDTQYF

J: TRBJ2-7
size: NA
D: NA
V: TRBV7-6
DNA: TGTGCCAGCAGCCCGGGACGGACCTACGAGCAGTACTTC
CDR3: CASSPGRTYEQYF

J: TRBJ2-3
size: few
D: TRBD2
V: TRBV11-2
DNA: TGTGCCAGCAGCCGTCTAGCGGGGGGCACAGATACGCAGTATTTT
CDR3: CASSRLAGGTDTQYF

J: TRBJ2-7
size: few
D: NA
V: TRBV11-2
DNA: TGTGCCAGCAGCTTGAACCGGGCCGCCTACGAGCAGTACTTC
CDR3: CASSLNRAAYEQYF

J: TRBJ1-2
size: many
D: TRBD1
V: TRBV28
DNA: TGTGCCAGCTATAATCTGGGGACAGTAAACTATGGCTACACCTTC
CDR3: CASYNLGTVNYGYTF

J: TRBJ1-1
size: few
D: NA
V: TRBV7-8
DNA: TGTGCCAGCAGACTACAGATGGGGGGCATGAACACTGAAGCTTTCTTT
CDR3: CASRLQMGGMNTEAFF

J: TRBJ1-4
size: many
D: TRBD1
V: TRBV19
DNA: TGTGCCAGTAGCGCGACAGGGCCAACTAATGAAAAACTGTTTTTT
CDR3: CASSATGPTNEKLFF

J: TRBJ2-2
size: NA
D: NA
V: TRBV7-3
DNA: TGTGCCAGCAGCTTAACGGGGGCTACTAACACCGGGGAGCTGTTTTTT
CDR3: CASSLTGATNTGELFF

J: TRBJ2-1
size: few
D: NA
V: TRBV2
DNA: TGTGCCAGCAGACCACGAGTACTAGCTGTGAATGAGCAGTTCTTC
CDR3: CASRPRVLAVNEQFF

J: TRBJ1-5
size: many
D: NA
V: TRBV6-2/TRBV6-3
DNA: TGTGCCAGCAGTTGGGCACAGTATAGCAATCAGCCCCAGCATTTT
CDR3: CASSWAQYSNQPQHF

J: TRBJ2-4
size: many
D: NA
V: TRBV12-3/TRBV12-4
DNA: TGTGCCAGCAGCCCCTCGGGCCACATTCAGTACTTC
CDR3: CASSPSGHIQYF

J: TRBJ1-4
size: few
D: NA
V: TRBV7-2
DNA: TGTGCCAGCAGCTTTGGCGCTAATGAAAAACTGTTTTTT
CDR3: CASSFGANEKLFF

J: TRBJ1-1
size: NA
D: NA
V: TRBV20-1
DNA: TGCAGTGCCCCGGCTGCGGGTGACACTGAAGCTTTCTTT
CDR3: CSAPAAGDTEAFF

J: TRBJ1-6
size: many
D: NA
V: TRBV6-6
DNA: TGTGCCAGCAGTTACTCTCGACCGGAGCGCGCTTATAATTCACCCCTCCACTTT
CDR3: CASSYSRPERAYNSPLHF

J: TRBJ2-7
size: many
D: NA
V: TRBV5-5
DNA: TGTGCCAGCAGCCCCTGGGTCTCCTACGAGCAGTACTTC
CDR3: CASSPWVSYEQYF

J: TRBJ2-3
size: few
D: NA
V: TRBV20-1
DNA: TGCAGTGCTCAAGGGCGGACACCCACAGATACGCAGTATTTT
CDR3: CSAQGRTPTDTQYF

J: TRBJ2-1
size: many
D: NA
V: TRBV7-6
DNA: TGTGCCAGCAGCTTAGGCAATGAGCAGTTCTTC
CDR3: CASSLGNEQFF

J: TRBJ2-3
size: many
D: TRBD2
V: TRBV27
DNA: TGTGCCAGCGCTGAGGGCCTAGCGGTCAACTCCTTAAGCACAGATACGCAGTATTTT
CDR3: CASAEGLAVNSLSTDTQYF

J: TRBJ1-1
size: many
D: TRBD1
V: TRBV3-1
DNA: TGTGCCAGCAGCCACCTCCGGGACAGGGGGCTTTACACTGAAGCTTTCTTT
CDR3: CASSHLRDRGLYTEAFF

J: TRBJ2-3
size: few
D: TRBD2
V: TRBV4-1
DNA: TGCGCCAGCAGCCAAGTCAGGCTAGCGGCTAGCACAGATACGCAGTATTTT
CDR3: CASSQVRLAASTDTQYF

J: TRBJ1-2
size: few
D: TRBD1
V: TRBV20-1
DNA: TGCAGTGCTAGACCTGGACAGGGGTCCCCCCGGGAGTATGGCTACACCTTC
CDR3: CSARPGQGSPREYGYTF

J: TRBJ2-7
size: many
D: TRBD1
V: TRBV5-1
DNA: TGCGCCAGCAAAGCGATGGGACAGGGGTACTACGAGCAGTACTTC
CDR3: CASKAMGQGYYEQYF

J: TRBJ1-2
size: NA
D: NA
V: TRBV3-1
DNA: TGTGCCAGCAGCTACTGGGGGAAGGACTATGGCTACACCTTC
CDR3: CASSYWGKDYGYTF

J: TRBJ1-1
size: many
D: NA
V: TRBV12-3/TRBV12-4
DNA: TGTGCCAGCAGAGTACACACTGAAGCTTTCTTT
CDR3: CASRVHTEAFF

J: TRBJ1-1
size: NA
D: TRBD1
V: TRBV6-5
DNA: TGTGCCAGCAGTTCCGGGACAGGGAATAACTTTGAAGCTTTCTTT
CDR3: CASSSGTGNNFEAFF

J: TRBJ2-5
size: many
D: TRBD1
V: TRBV7-2
DNA: TGTGCCAGCAGCCTTCGGGCCCCCGACAGGGCAGAGACCCAGTACTTC
CDR3: CASSLRAPDRAETQYF

J: TRBJ1-5
size: many
D: TRBD1
V: TRBV20-1
DNA: TGCAGTGCTCTCCACGGGACAGCTAACCAGCCCCAGCATTTT
CDR3: CSALHGTANQPQHF

J: TRBJ1-5
size: few
D: NA
V: TRBV10-3
DNA: TGTGCCATCAGTGAGATCGGGACACCCAATCAGCCCCAGCATTTT
CDR3: CAISEIGTPNQPQHF

J: TRBJ2-3
size: few
D: NA
V: TRBV4-3
DNA: TGCGCCAGCAGCCAAGAGCAGCGGAGGGGCACAGATACGCAGTATTTT
CDR3: CASSQEQRRGTDTQYF

J: TRBJ2-5
size: many
D: TRBD2
V: TRBV5-8
DNA: TGTGCCAGCAGCTTGGGAAGCGGGGGGTCAAAAGAGACCCAGTACTTC
CDR3: CASSLGSGGSKETQYF

J: TRBJ2-7
size: few
D: TRBD2
V: TRBV11-2
DNA: TGTGCCAGCAGCCTACTAGCGGGGAGTGTACTAATAGCGTACGAGCAGTACTTC
CDR3: CASSLLAGSVLIAYEQYF

J: TRBJ2-7
size: NA
D: NA
V: TRBV9
DNA: TGTGCCAGCAGCCGGGACACCCCCTACGAGCAGTACTTC
CDR3: CASSRDTPYEQYF

J: TRBJ2-7
size: few
D: TRBD2
V: TRBV10-3
DNA: TGTGCCATCGGGAGGGAATACGAGCAGTACTTC
CDR3: CAIGREYEQYF

J: TRBJ2-7
size: few
D: NA
V: TRBV28
DNA: TGTGCCAGCAGTTTTGGGCCCCCCACCGAGCAGTACTTC
CDR3: CASSFGPPTEQYF

J: TRBJ1-2
size: NA
D: TRBD1
V: TRBV6-5
DNA: TGTGCCAGCAGTTACGGGACAGCGAACTCTGATGGCTACACCTTC
CDR3: CASSYGTANSDGYTF

J: TRBJ2-3
size: many
D: NA
V: TRBV6-1
DNA: TGTGCCAGCAGTGAAGCAAGGGAAGGGGATCCCACAGATACGCAGTATTTT
CDR3: CASSEAREGDPTDTQYF

J: TRBJ1-5
size: many
D: NA
V: TRBV20-1
DNA: TGCAGTGCTAGAGAAAAGGGACAGCCCCAGCATTTT
CDR3: CSAREKGQPQHF